A selection of T cell receptor beta chains follows, all from one sample in a study of blood T cell repertoires in COVID-19. TCRdb's copy holds only in-frame clones and misses some; the assay was immunoSEQ multiplex PCR. Counted here are some 70,000 clones, 80% to 90% occurring once; the ten biggest clones make up almost 1.5%. The specimen sequenced was peripheral blood. The receptors shown here come from a woman aged 60-70 years with acute or convalescent COVID-19. Each CDR3 is given with its conserved first and last residue. D genes are given only for firm matches. Expanded clones get a size class; other rows say once, few or many, or leave the size out.

- TRBJ1-4 TRBV5-1 - CASSLRGGDEKLFF TGCGCCAGCAGCTTGCGGGGGGGAGATGAAAAACTGTTTTTT
TRBD2 TRBJ2-1 TRBV27 - CASSWGSGRATYNEQFF TGTGCCAGCAGTTGGGGCAGCGGGAGGGCCACCTACAATGAGCAGTTCTTC
- TRBJ1-6 TRBV7-6 - CASSLGGQLRNSPLHF TGTGCCAGCAGCTTAGGAGGTCAGCTCCGGAATTCACCCCTCCACTTT
- TRBJ2-7 TRBV12-2 - CASRLPFYEQYF TGTGCAAGTCGCTTACCATTCTACGAGCAGTACTTC
TRBD2 TRBJ2-1 TRBV7-3 - CASSPGTSGRRYNEQFF TGTGCCAGCAGCCCCGGGACTAGCGGGAGGCGGTACAATGAGCAGTTCTTC
- TRBJ2-1 TRBV7-2 few CASSSGTGGVGQFF TGTGCCAGCAGCTCGGGCACAGGTGGAGTAGGGCAGTTCTTC
TRBD2 TRBJ2-1 TRBV5-1 - CASSLGLAGRDEQFF TGCGCCAGCAGCTTGGGACTAGCGGGGAGGGATGAGCAGTTCTTC
TRBD1 TRBJ1-6 TRBV7-2 - CASSSRGQGISPLHF TGTGCCAGCAGCTCCCGCGGACAGGGGATTTCACCCCTCCACTTT
- TRBJ1-4 TRBV5-1 - CASSHMGAGRGNEKLFF TGCGCCAGCAGCCACATGGGAGCAGGGCGGGGAAATGAAAAACTGTTTTTT
- TRBJ2-3 TRBV21-1 - CASQILRQLAGGPADTQYF TGTGCCAGCCAAATCCTCAGACAACTAGCGGGGGGGCCCGCAGATACGCAGTATTTT
- TRBJ2-3 TRBV7-7 - CASSLGTYTDTQYF TGTGCCAGCAGCTTAGGGACTTACACAGATACGCAGTATTTT
TRBD2 TRBJ2-1 TRBV11-3 - CASSSGLAGGNEQFF TGTGCCAGCAGCTCCGGACTAGCGGGAGGTAATGAGCAGTTCTTC
TRBD1 TRBJ1-2 TRBV14 - CASSQGLGQGYYYGYTF TGTGCCAGCAGCCAAGGACTTGGACAGGGTTATTACTATGGCTACACCTTC
TRBD1 TRBJ1-5 TRBV19 - CATVTGTGGNNQPQHF TGTGCCACCGTGACCGGGACAGGGGGAAATAATCAGCCCCAGCATTTT
- TRBJ1-1 TRBV6-5 - CASKDPGQMNTEAFF TGTGCCAGCAAAGATCCGGGACAAATGAACACTGAAGCTTTCTTT
- TRBJ1-2 TRBV7-9 - CAGMRVTYGYTF TGTGCCGGTATGAGGGTAACCTATGGCTACACCTTC
- TRBJ2-3 TRBV5-4 - CASSFPLDTQYF TGTGCCAGCAGCTTTCCCTTGGATACGCAGTATTTT
TRBD1 TRBJ1-4 TRBV27 once CASSPGQGWEKLFF TGTGCCAGCAGTCCGGGACAGGGCTGGGAAAAACTGTTTTTT
TRBD1 TRBJ2-2 TRBV5-1 - CASSVYRDRETRELFF TGCGCCAGCAGCGTATACCGGGACAGGGAGACCCGGGAGCTGTTTTTT
TRBD1 TRBJ2-5 TRBV27 - CASTDRRQETQYF TGTGCCAGCACGGACAGGAGACAAGAGACCCAGTACTTC
- TRBJ2-2 TRBV2 - CASRQRDNGELFF TGTGCCAGCAGGCAAAGGGACAACGGGGAGCTGTTTTTT
- TRBJ1-1 TRBV10-1 few CASSEGARTEAFF TGCGCCAGCAGTGAAGGGGCGAGGACTGAAGCTTTCTTT
TRBD1 TRBJ2-1 TRBV28 - CASSLRTGYNEQFF TGTGCCAGCAGTTTAAGGACAGGGTACAATGAGCAGTTCTTC
TRBD1 TRBJ2-4 TRBV28 - CATLSWTGGNIQYF TGTGCCACCTTAAGCTGGACAGGGGGGAACATTCAGTACTTC
- TRBJ2-1 TRBV12-3/TRBV12-4 once CASSLDSGSEQFF TGTGCCAGCAGTTTAGATAGCGGTTCCGAGCAGTTCTTC
TRBD2 TRBJ2-7 TRBV30 - CAWRKAGSSYEQYF TGTGCCTGGAGAAAAGCGGGGTCATCCTACGAGCAGTACTTC
TRBD1 TRBJ2-7 TRBV18 - CASSQNRGDEQYF TGTGCCAGCTCACAAAACAGGGGGGACGAGCAGTACTTC
- TRBJ2-3 TRBV4-1 - CASSQGTNTDTQYF TGCGCCAGCAGCCAAGGTACTAACACAGATACGCAGTATTTT
- TRBJ1-2 TRBV27 - CASSPRRGPYGYTF TGTGCCAGCAGTCCCCGGAGGGGTCCTTATGGCTACACCTTC
TRBD2 TRBJ2-1 TRBV7-2 once CASSFWTSGRVEQFF TGTGCCAGCAGCTTCTGGACTAGCGGGAGGGTGGAGCAGTTCTTC
- TRBJ2-5 TRBV27 - CASSLHGEETQYF TGTGCCAGCAGTTTACACGGAGAAGAGACCCAGTACTTC
- TRBJ1-5 TRBV28 - CASSSLRYSNQPQHF TGTGCCAGCAGTTCCCTCCGTTATAGCAATCAGCCCCAGCATTTT
- TRBJ1-2 TRBV6-5 - CASSYRQSGGYTF TGTGCCAGCAGTTACCGACAGTCGGGTGGCTACACCTTC
TRBD2 TRBJ2-2 TRBV18 - CASSPGRSGALTGELFF TGTGCCAGCTCACCCGGACGTAGCGGGGCGCTAACCGGGGAGCTGTTTTTT
TRBD1 TRBJ2-1 TRBV27 - CASRQTGNRRVEQFF TGTGCCAGCAGACAGACAGGGAATAGGAGAGTTGAGCAGTTCTTC
- TRBJ1-1 TRBV12-3/TRBV12-4 - CASNRRTEAFF TGTGCCAGCAATCGTCGCACTGAAGCTTTCTTT
TRBD1 TRBJ1-1 TRBV7-3 - CASSLTVPGTGAEAFF TGTGCCAGCAGCTTAACCGTCCCAGGGACAGGAGCTGAAGCTTTCTTT
TRBD1 TRBJ1-6 TRBV30 - CAWSGGTGIGNSPLHF TGTGCCTGGAGTGGTGGGACAGGGATCGGTAATTCACCCCTCCACTTT
TRBD1 TRBJ1-4 TRBV7-9 - CASSSPRTGINEKLFF TGTGCCAGCAGCTCGCCACGGACAGGGATTAATGAAAAACTGTTTTTT
- TRBJ1-2 TRBV19 - CATSIQGRDYGYTF TGTGCCACAAGTATTCAGGGGCGCGACTATGGCTACACCTTC
- TRBJ2-7 TRBV29-1 once CSAGTAYEQYF TGCAGCGCTGGGACTGCCTACGAGCAGTACTTC
- TRBJ1-4 TRBV9 - CASSGTPRGEKLFF TGTGCCAGCAGCGGGACTCCCCGGGGTGAAAAACTGTTTTTT
- TRBJ1-1 TRBV12-3/TRBV12-4 - CASSRLNTEAFF TGTGCCAGCAGCAGGTTGAACACTGAAGCTTTCTTT
- TRBJ1-4 TRBV3-1/TRBV3-2 - CASSQGEKLFF TGTGCCAGCAGCCAGGGCGAAAAACTGTTTTTT
- TRBJ2-7 TRBV5-4 - CASSMTGYYEQYF TGTGCCAGCAGCATGACAGGCTACTACGAGCAGTACTTC
- TRBJ2-7 TRBV18 - CASSPANTYEQYF TGTGCCAGCTCACCTGCTAATACCTACGAGCAGTACTTC
- TRBJ1-3 TRBV9 - CASSVNSRSGNTIYF TGTGCCAGCAGCGTTAATTCCAGGTCTGGAAACACCATATATTTT
- TRBJ2-2 TRBV30 - CAWKLSNTGELFF TGTGCCTGGAAGCTATCGAACACCGGGGAGCTGTTTTTT
- TRBJ2-7 TRBV5-1 few CASSLGGAGPSYEQYF TGCGCCAGCAGCTTGGGTGGCGCGGGACCGAGCTACGAGCAGTACTTC
- TRBJ1-6 TRBV10-3 - CAISEGVSPLHF TGTGCCATCAGTGAAGGGGTTTCACCCCTCCACTTT
TRBD1 TRBJ1-1 TRBV6-5 - CASSPLRTGSEAFF TGTGCCAGCAGCCCCCTCCGGACAGGGAGTGAAGCTTTCTTT
- TRBJ1-2 TRBV6-5 - CASSYGGYGYTF TGTGCCAGCAGTTACGGAGGGTATGGCTACACCTTC